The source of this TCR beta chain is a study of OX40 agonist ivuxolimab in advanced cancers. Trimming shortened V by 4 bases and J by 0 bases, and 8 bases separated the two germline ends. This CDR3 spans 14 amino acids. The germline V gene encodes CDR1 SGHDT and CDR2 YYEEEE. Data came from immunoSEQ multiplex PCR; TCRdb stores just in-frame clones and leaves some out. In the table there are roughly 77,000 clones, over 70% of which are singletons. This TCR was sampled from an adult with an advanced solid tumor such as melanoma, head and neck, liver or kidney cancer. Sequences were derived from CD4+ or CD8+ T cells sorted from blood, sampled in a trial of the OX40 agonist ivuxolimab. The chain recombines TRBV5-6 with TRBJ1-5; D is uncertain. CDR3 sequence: CASSQTVSNQPQHF. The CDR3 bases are TGTGCCAGCAGCCAAACAGTTAGCAATCAGCCCCAGCATTTT. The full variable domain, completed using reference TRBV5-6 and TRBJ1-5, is DAGVTQSPTHLIKTRGQQVTLRCSPKSGHDTVSWYQQALGQGPQFIFQYYEEEERQRGNFPDRFSGHQFPNYSSELNVNALLLGDSALYLCASSQTVSNQPQHFGDGTRLSIL.